This TCR beta chain comes out of a study of cytomegalovirus exposure and HLA in healthy donors. Study-wide points: The study flagged roughly 160 TCR beta chains as cytomegalovirus-associated. Association of 16,951 TCR beta sequences with HLA alleles was found at 0.05 false discovery rate in a later analysis. Reports state that TCR beta sequences accurately predicted most subjects' HLA-A and HLA-B alleles.

Vbeta (60) and Jbeta (13) primers were used in the PCR. Profiled with immunoSEQ multiplex PCR; TCRdb holds only in-frame clones, not every one. Altogether over 200,000 clones are present, over 75% being singletons, with the ten largest covering roughly 1.3%. The germline V gene has CDR1 SGHRS and CDR2 YFSETQ. J was trimmed by 3 bases and V by 3 bases; bases with no gene match: 10. The CDR3 is 18 amino acids. Regarding this clone: The antigen is not known.

The genes are TRBV5-1 and TRBJ2-1; 12 bases fit TRBD2. The sequencing sample was made of PBMCs. The receptor was isolated from a human donor in good health. CDR3 nucleotides: TGCGCCAGCAGCTCCTCACTAGCGGGGGGCTCCTTCTACAATGAGCAGTTCTTC. Amino acid sequence: CASSSSLAGGSFYNEQFF.